These T cell receptor beta chains were read from a single sample in a study of control samples from healthy donors and cancer patients. Only in-frame clones appear in the TCRdb table, and some are missing; sequencing was by immunoSEQ multiplex PCR. Here the sample spans 150,000 to 200,000 clones, about nine tenths being singletons. Material for sequencing was blood. All receptors derive from a woman in her twenties or thirties in good health. CDR3s include the opening cysteine and the closing phenylalanine or tryptophan. D genes are given only for firm matches. Clone size appears in some rows only: once, few, many, or a class for an expanded clone.

j_call d_call v_call clone_size cdr3_length cdr3_nt cdr3_aa
TRBJ1-1 TRBD1 TRBV19 . 11 TGTGCCAGTATTGACAGGGTCATGGCTTTCTTT CASIDRVMAFF
TRBJ1-6 TRBD1 TRBV5-1 . 21 TGCGCCAGCACCGCCGTTCCCGGGACAGGGGTTTGGAGCTCCTATAATTCACCCCTCCACTTT CASTAVPGTGVWSSYNSPLHF
TRBJ1-5 TRBD1 TRBV5-8 . 15 TGTGCCAGCAGCTACCGACAGGGAGTCAATCAGCCCCAGCATTTT CASSYRQGVNQPQHF
TRBJ2-5 TRBD2 TRBV29-1 . 15 TGCAGCGTTGAACCCGGGACTAGGGAGGTGGAGACCCAGTACTTC CSVEPGTREVETQYF
TRBJ2-2 . TRBV27 . 13 TGTGCCAGCAGCCGGACTTGGACCGGGGAGCTGTTTTTT CASSRTWTGELFF
TRBJ1-6 . TRBV6-5 . 15 TGTGCCAGCACCACCCGGTCTAGGGGCAATTCACCCCTCCACTTT CASTTRSRGNSPLHF
TRBJ1-5 . TRBV19 . 14 TGTGCCAGTAGTATTGGGGGGAACAATCAGCCCCAGCATTTT CASSIGGNNQPQHF
TRBJ2-7 . TRBV7-6 many 14 TGTGCCAGCAGCTTAGACGGCCCCTCCTACGAGCAGTACTTC CASSLDGPSYEQYF
TRBJ1-6 . TRBV19 . 12 TGTGCCAGTAGTATTGAGGGTTCACCCCTCCACTTT CASSIEGSPLHF
TRBJ1-2 TRBD1 TRBV12-3/TRBV12-4 . 12 TGTGCCAGCAGGGACAGGGTTGATGGCTACACCTTC CASRDRVDGYTF
TRBJ2-7 TRBD2 TRBV4-2 . 15 TGTGCCAGCAGCCAAGGGGTGGGGGAGGGCAACGAGCAGTACTTC CASSQGVGEGNEQYF
TRBJ2-7 . TRBV27 . 13 TGTGCCAGCGGTCCCAGGGCAGTATACGAGCAGTACTTC CASGPRAVYEQYF
TRBJ2-7 TRBD1 TRBV29-1 . 14 TGCAGCGTTGAAGATGGGGACAGCTCCTACGAGCAGTACTTC CSVEDGDSSYEQYF
TRBJ2-3 TRBD2 TRBV24-1 . 13 TGTGCCACCAGCGGGGGGGGGACAGATACGCAGTATTTT CATSGGGTDTQYF
TRBJ2-3 TRBD2 TRBV6-5 . 16 TGTGCCAGCAGTTACCGAGCGGGGAAGAGCACAGATACGCAGTATTTT CASSYRAGKSTDTQYF
TRBJ1-2 . TRBV20-1 . 13 TGCAGTGCTAGTGGGGGCTACAACTATGGCTACACCTTC CSASGGYNYGYTF
TRBJ1-2 TRBD1 TRBV2 . 15 TGTGCCAGCAGTGAAGAGCAGGGGGTTAACTATGGCTACACCTTC CASSEEQGVNYGYTF
TRBJ1-1 . TRBV27 once 14 TGTGCCAGCAGCCCCCTGACAATGAACACTGAAGCTTTCTTT CASSPLTMNTEAFF
TRBJ2-3 TRBD2 TRBV4-2 . 16 TGTGCCAGCAGCCAAGAGGCTAGCGGGGGACCAGATACGCAGTATTTT CASSQEASGGPDTQYF
TRBJ2-2 TRBD1 TRBV6-2/TRBV6-3 . 14 TGTGCCAGCAGTTGGACAGGGCTCACCGGGGAGCTGTTTTTT CASSWTGLTGELFF
TRBJ2-7 . TRBV5-1 . 12 TGCGCCAGCAGGACAGGAGCCTACGAGCAGTACTTC CASRTGAYEQYF
TRBJ1-2 . TRBV23-1 . 13 TGCGCCAGCAGTCAATTCTGGGCCTATGGCTACACCTTC CASSQFWAYGYTF
TRBJ2-5 . TRBV4-2 . 14 TGTGCCAGCAGCCGGGACTTAAGGGAGGAGACCCAGTACTTC CASSRDLREETQYF
TRBJ2-2 . TRBV10-2 . 13 TGCGCCAGCAGTGAGACAGCCACCGGGGAGCTGTTTTTT CASSETATGELFF
TRBJ2-7 . TRBV27 . 13 TGTGCCAGCAGTTTACGGGCCTCCTACGAGCAGTACTTC CASSLRASYEQYF
TRBJ1-6 . TRBV7-6 . 15 TGTGCCAGCAGCTTAACCCAGGGGAGTAATTCACCCCTCCACTTT CASSLTQGSNSPLHF
TRBJ1-6 . TRBV3-1/TRBV3-2 . 12 TGTGCCAGCAGCCAAGATTTTGCACCCCTCCACTTT CASSQDFAPLHF
TRBJ1-3 . TRBV7-6 . 16 TGTGCCAGCAGCTTACGGGGACCCGGCTCTGGAAACACCATATATTTT CASSLRGPGSGNTIYF
TRBJ2-7 . TRBV29-1 . 13 TGCAGCGTTGGGGGAACGGGATCCTACGAGCAGTACTTC CSVGGTGSYEQYF
TRBJ1-3 . TRBV15 . 14 TGTGCCACCAGCAGAGGGGTCCCTGGAAACACCATATATTTT CATSRGVPGNTIYF
TRBJ1-4 TRBD1 TRBV28 . 14 TGTGCCAGCAGTTCCGACAGGGGGAGAGAAAAACTGTTTTTT CASSSDRGREKLFF
TRBJ2-3 TRBD1 TRBV15 . 15 TGTGCCACCAGCCGGGGACAGGGGACCACAGATACGCAGTATTTT CATSRGQGTTDTQYF
TRBJ2-1 . TRBV9 . 14 TGTGCCAGCAGCCTCGGGAACGCCTACAATGAGCAGTTCTTC CASSLGNAYNEQFF
TRBJ1-5 . TRBV6-2/TRBV6-3 . 12 TGTGCCAGCAGTTACCTAAATCAGCCCCAGCATTTT CASSYLNQPQHF
TRBJ1-1 TRBD1 TRBV11-3 . 13 TGTGCCAGCAGCTTCAGGGGGCAAACTGAAGCTTTCTTT CASSFRGQTEAFF
TRBJ1-6 . TRBV7-2 . 16 TGTGCCAGCAGCTTAGCGGGGCAGGGAGCAAATTCACCCCTCCACTTT CASSLAGQGANSPLHF
TRBJ2-1 . TRBV20-1 . 14 TGCAGTGCTAGTGGGACCCCTTCCTACAATGAGCAGTTCTTC CSASGTPSYNEQFF
TRBJ2-3 TRBD2 TRBV9 . 17 TGTGCCAGCAGCGTAGGGACTAGCGGGAGAGGCACAGATACGCAGTATTTT CASSVGTSGRGTDTQYF
TRBJ2-5 TRBD2 TRBV28 . 14 TGTGCCAGCAAGACTAGCGGAATCCAAGAGACCCAGTACTTC CASKTSGIQETQYF
TRBJ1-5 . TRBV18 . 16 TGTGCCAGCTCACCAAGGATCGGGGTGAGTAATCAGCCCCAGCATTTT CASSPRIGVSNQPQHF
TRBJ1-2 TRBD1 TRBV6-2/TRBV6-3 . 14 TGTGCCAGCAGTGCGGGGACAGGTGTCTATGGCTACACCTTC CASSAGTGVYGYTF
TRBJ2-2 TRBD1 TRBV2 . 16 TGTGCCAGCAGTCGAGAACGGACAGGGCGCACCGGGGAGCTGTTTTTT CASSRERTGRTGELFF
TRBJ2-3 TRBD2 TRBV20-1 few 16 TGCAGTGCTAGTGATAGCGGGGGGTTAGGCACAGATACGCAGTATTTT CSASDSGGLGTDTQYF
TRBJ2-1 . TRBV28 . 11 TGTGCCAGCAGTTTAAACAATGAGCAGTTCTTC CASSLNNEQFF
TRBJ2-5 TRBD2 TRBV5-1 . 14 TGCGCCAGCAGCCGAGCGGGGCGAGGAGAGACCCAGTACTTC CASSRAGRGETQYF
TRBJ1-5 . TRBV5-1 . 14 TGCGCCAGCAGCTCAGGGGACAGCAATCAGCCCCAGCATTTT CASSSGDSNQPQHF
TRBJ2-7 . TRBV7-2 . 13 TGTGCCAGCAGCGAACACGGGAAATACGAGCAGTACTTC CASSEHGKYEQYF
TRBJ2-3 . TRBV6-4 . 16 TGTGCCAGCAGTGACTCGGTGGGGGGGCCAACAGATACGCAGTATTTT CASSDSVGGPTDTQYF
TRBJ2-3 . TRBV21-1 once 19 TGTGCCAGCAGCAAAGTTCGACAGACGGGACAGGGGGGATCAGATACGCAGTATTTT CASSKVRQTGQGGSDTQYF
TRBJ2-3 . TRBV2 . 13 TGTGCCAGCGTCCAGGGGGGGGGAGATACGCAGTATTTT CASVQGGGDTQYF
TRBJ2-7 TRBD1 TRBV6-6 . 14 TGTGCCAGCAGTTCCATGGACAGGGGCGGAGAGCAGTACTTC CASSSMDRGGEQYF
TRBJ2-2 . TRBV6-6 . 14 TGTGCCAGCAGTTACTCCTATGACACCGGGGAGCTGTTTTTT CASSYSYDTGELFF
TRBJ1-1 . TRBV12-3/TRBV12-4 . 13 TGTGCCAGCAGTTTGGGGGCAGGGACTGAAGCTTTCTTT CASSLGAGTEAFF
TRBJ2-7 . TRBV10-3 . 8 TGTGCCACCCCCGAGCAGTACTTC CATPEQYF
TRBJ2-1 TRBD2 TRBV11-3 . 19 TGTGCCAGCAGCTTAGGCTTACTAGCGGGAGGTCCATCCTACAATGAGCAGTTCTTC CASSLGLLAGGPSYNEQFF